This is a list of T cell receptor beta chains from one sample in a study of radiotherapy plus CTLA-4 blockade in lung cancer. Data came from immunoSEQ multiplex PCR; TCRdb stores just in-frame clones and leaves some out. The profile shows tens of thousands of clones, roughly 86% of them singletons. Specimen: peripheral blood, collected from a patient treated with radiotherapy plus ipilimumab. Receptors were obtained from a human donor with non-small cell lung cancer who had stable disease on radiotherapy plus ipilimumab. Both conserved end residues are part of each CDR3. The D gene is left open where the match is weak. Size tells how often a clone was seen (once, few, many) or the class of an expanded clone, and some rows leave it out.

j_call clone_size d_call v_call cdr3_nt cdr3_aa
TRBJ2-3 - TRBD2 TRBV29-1 TGCAGCGTTGGTGCTAGCGGGGGCACAGATACGCAGTATTTT CSVGASGGTDTQYF
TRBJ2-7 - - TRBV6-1 TGTGCCACCCAAGGGTCTCTCTACGAGCAGTACTTC CATQGSLYEQYF
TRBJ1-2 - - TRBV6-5 TGTGCCAGCAGTACGGGGGGCAACTATGGCTACACCTTC CASSTGGNYGYTF
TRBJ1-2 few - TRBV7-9 TGTGCCAGCAGCCAGGGCCCGACTAACTATGGCTACACCTTC CASSQGPTNYGYTF
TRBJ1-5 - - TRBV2 TGTGCCAGCAGTCCTCAGGGTTTGAATCAGCCCCAGCATTTT CASSPQGLNQPQHF
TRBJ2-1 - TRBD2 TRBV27 TGTGCCAGCAGTTTGCAGCGGGAGTACAATGAGCAGTTCTTC CASSLQREYNEQFF
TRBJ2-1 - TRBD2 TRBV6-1 TGTGCCAGCAGTGAATCCTTAGCGGGGGGCTCCTACAATGAGCAGTTCTTC CASSESLAGGSYNEQFF
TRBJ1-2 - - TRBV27 TGTGCCAGCAGTTTGACGACGGGGAACTATGGCTACACCTTC CASSLTTGNYGYTF
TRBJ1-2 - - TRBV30 TGTGCCTGGAGTCCCACCGACAGTAACTATGGCTACACCTTC CAWSPTDSNYGYTF
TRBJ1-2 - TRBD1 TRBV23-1 TGCGCCAGCAGTCAACCCAATGGACAGGGAAGAGGTGGCTACACCTTC CASSQPNGQGRGGYTF
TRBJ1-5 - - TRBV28 TGTGCCAGCGGGCCGGGGGGCGGTCTTAGGCCCCAGCATTTT CASGPGGGLRPQHF
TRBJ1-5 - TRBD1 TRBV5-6 TGTGCCAGCAGCTCAGCTTCTACAGGGGGCCCATATAGCAATCAGCCCCAGCATTTT CASSSASTGGPYSNQPQHF
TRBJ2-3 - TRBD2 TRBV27 TGTGCCAGCAGTTTGGGGCTTCTAGCGGCAGATACGCAGTATTTT CASSLGLLAADTQYF
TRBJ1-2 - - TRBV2 TGTGCCACCCTCGGTCCAAACTATGGCTACACCTTC CATLGPNYGYTF